The present T cell receptor (beta chain) was sequenced within a study of blood T cell repertoires in COVID-19. Profiled with immunoSEQ multiplex PCR; TCRdb holds only in-frame clones, not every one. The sample contains approximately 81,000 clones, about 89% of which appear only once. J lost 3 bases, V lost 3 bases, and 14 bases had no gene match. The CDR3 has 17 amino acids. Germline V lookup: CDR1 SGHRS, CDR2 YFSETQ. This chain connects TRBV5-1 to TRBJ2-5; 7 bases are a match to TRBD1. The clonotype comes from a man between 65 and 85 years old with active or convalescent COVID-19. The sequenced material came from peripheral blood. The CDR3 sequence is CASSSQPAGTAKETQYF. CDR3 DNA: TGCGCCAGCAGCTCCCAACCAGCCGGGACAGCAAAAGAGACCCAGTACTTC.